This record concerns one TCR beta chain sequence. These data are taken from a study of cytomegalovirus exposure and HLA in healthy donors. Germline V gene data show CDR1 as MNHEY and CDR2 as SMNVEV (reference sequence). This CDR3 spans 14 amino acids. Trimming pared 6 bases from V and 4 bases from J, leaving 15 bases between. PCR primers comprised 60 Vbeta and 13 Jbeta primers. Profiled with immunoSEQ multiplex PCR; TCRdb holds only in-frame clones, not every one. The sample shows about 150,000 clones, about three fifths of them seen only once. The receptor was isolated from a male donor in good health and CMV-seronegative. The sequencing sample was made of PBMCs. The gene calls are TRBV27 and TRBJ2-5; D might be TRBD2 (7 bases). The CDR3 DNA sequence: TGTGCCAGCAGCACGGGTCGGGGGGCAGAGACCCAGTACTTC. Protein product: CASSTGRGAETQYF.